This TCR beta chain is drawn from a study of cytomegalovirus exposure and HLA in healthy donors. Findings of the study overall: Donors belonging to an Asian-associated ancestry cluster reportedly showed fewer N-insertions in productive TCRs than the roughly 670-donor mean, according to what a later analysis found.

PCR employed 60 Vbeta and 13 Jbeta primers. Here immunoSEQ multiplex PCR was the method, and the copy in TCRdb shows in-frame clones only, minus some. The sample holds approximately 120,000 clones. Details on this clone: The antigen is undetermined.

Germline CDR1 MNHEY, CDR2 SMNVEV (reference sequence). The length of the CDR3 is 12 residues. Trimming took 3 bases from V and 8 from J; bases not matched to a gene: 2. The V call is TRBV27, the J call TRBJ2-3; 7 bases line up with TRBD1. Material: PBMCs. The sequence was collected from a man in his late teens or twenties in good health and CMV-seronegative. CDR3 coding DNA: TGTGCCAGCAGTTTTGACAGGGCTACGCAGTATTTT. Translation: CASSFDRATQYF.